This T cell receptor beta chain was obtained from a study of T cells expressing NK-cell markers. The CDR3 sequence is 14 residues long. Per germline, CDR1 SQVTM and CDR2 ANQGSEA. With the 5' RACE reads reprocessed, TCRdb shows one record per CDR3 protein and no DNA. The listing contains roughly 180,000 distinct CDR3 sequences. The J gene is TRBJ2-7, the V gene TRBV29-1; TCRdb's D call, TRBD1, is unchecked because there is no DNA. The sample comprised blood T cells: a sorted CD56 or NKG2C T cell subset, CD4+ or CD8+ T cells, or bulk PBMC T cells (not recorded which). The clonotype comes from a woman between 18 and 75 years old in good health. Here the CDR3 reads CSVEIQGKTYEQYF.